This T cell receptor (beta chain) was obtained from a study of technical replicates of blood from four donors. This table comes from immunoSEQ multiplex PCR, and its TCRdb copy is limited to in-frame clones, with some not included. The table includes approximately 52,000 clones, 80% to 95% detected once. CDR1 is MGHRA and CDR2 is YSYEKL in the germline V gene. This CDR3 region has 15 residues. The V gene lost 5 bases and the J gene lost 4 bases, with 15 bases spanning the gap. Sequencing input: PBMCs. The receptor was derived from a human donor in good health. Some clones in this sample may be carry-over from other donors' samples. The chain couples TRBV4-1 to TRBJ2-1, with TRBD1 as a possible D gene (6 bases). For the CDR3, the DNA is TGCGCCAGCAGCGCCCTAGGACAGAGATACAATGAGCAGTTCTTC. Residues: CASSALGQRYNEQFF.